The clone carrying this TCR beta chain has just a few counts. The target antigen is unknown. This sample was included in a study of T-cell memory formation after mild COVID-19. The wider study: Most TCR clusters belonged to a single donor.

Findings of the study overall: CD8+ contracting clones occupied EMRA, while CD4+ ones occupied mainly CM and EM. Memory from before infection featured some responding clones, which suggests cross-reactive memory joined. A second wave expanding day 15 to 37 was CD4+-biased; contracting clones were balanced.

With 6 bases removed from V and 4 bases from J, the gap between germline ends came to 9 bases. This CDR3 has 12 amino acids. Germline V lookup: CDR1 SEHNR, CDR2 FQNEAQ (reference sequence). Each CDR3 protein gets one entry after TCRdb re-called the 5' RACE reads with MiXCR. The sample lists around 390,000 distinct CDR3 sequences, about a sixth occurring once. The sample comprised PBMCs or a T cell subset sorted from them (not recorded which). This TCR was recovered from a man younger than 35 who had mild COVID-19 (a few samples of this study predate the infection). Cell type and time point are not known. The chain employs TRBV7-9 and TRBJ1-1; D gene uncertain. Here the CDR3 DNA reads TGTGCCAGCAGGGGTTTGTCCACTGAAGCTTTCTTT. Its translation is CASRGLSTEAFF.